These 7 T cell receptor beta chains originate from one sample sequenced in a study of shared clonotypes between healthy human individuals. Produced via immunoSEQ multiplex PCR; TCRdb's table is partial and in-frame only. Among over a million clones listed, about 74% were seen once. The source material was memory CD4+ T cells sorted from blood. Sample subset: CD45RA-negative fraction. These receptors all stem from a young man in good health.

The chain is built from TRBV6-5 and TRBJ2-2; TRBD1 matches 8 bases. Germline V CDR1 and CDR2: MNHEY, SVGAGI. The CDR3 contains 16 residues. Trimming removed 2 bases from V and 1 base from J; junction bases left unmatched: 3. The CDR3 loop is CASSYRGTGNTGELFF. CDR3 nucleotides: TGTGCCAGCAGTTACAGGGGGACAGGGAACACCGGGGAGCTGTTTTTT.

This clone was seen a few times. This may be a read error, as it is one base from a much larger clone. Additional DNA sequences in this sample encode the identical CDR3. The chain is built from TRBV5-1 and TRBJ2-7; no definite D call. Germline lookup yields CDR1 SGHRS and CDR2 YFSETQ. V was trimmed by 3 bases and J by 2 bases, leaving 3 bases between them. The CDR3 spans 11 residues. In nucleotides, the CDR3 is TGCGCCAGCAGCTCCGCCTACGAGCAGTACTTC. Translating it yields CASSSAYEQYF.

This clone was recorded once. In DNA form, the CDR3 reads TGTGCCAGCAGCTTAGACAGGGGTGCTGGCTACACCTTC. Translated, it gives CASSLDRGAGYTF. The V and J genes are TRBV7-9 and TRBJ1-2; 7 bases line up with TRBD1. Looked up from germline, CDR1 is SEHNR and CDR2 is FQNEAQ (reference sequence). The CDR3 length is 13 residues. Trimming removed 1 base from V and 7 bases from J; junction bases left unmatched: 3.

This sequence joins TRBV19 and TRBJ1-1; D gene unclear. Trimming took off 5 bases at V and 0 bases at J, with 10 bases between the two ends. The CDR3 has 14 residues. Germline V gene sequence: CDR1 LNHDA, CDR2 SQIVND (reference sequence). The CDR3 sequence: CASSVRELNTEAFF. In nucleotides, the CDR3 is TGTGCCAGTAGTGTCCGGGAATTGAACACTGAAGCTTTCTTT.

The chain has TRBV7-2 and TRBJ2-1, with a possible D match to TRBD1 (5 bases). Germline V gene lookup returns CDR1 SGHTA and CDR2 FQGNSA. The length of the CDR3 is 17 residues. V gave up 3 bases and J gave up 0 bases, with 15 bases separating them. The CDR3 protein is CASSFEGALSSYNEQFF. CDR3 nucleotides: TGTGCCAGCAGCTTCGAAGGGGCCCTGAGCTCCTACAATGAGCAGTTCTTC.

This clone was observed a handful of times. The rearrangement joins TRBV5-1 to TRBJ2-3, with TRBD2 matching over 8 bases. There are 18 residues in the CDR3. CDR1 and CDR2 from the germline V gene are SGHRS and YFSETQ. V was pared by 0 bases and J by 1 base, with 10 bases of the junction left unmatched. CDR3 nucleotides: TGCGCCAGCAGCTTGGAAGCGGGGGTTCCCTCGGGCACAGATACGCAGTATTTT. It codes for CASSLEAGVPSGTDTQYF.

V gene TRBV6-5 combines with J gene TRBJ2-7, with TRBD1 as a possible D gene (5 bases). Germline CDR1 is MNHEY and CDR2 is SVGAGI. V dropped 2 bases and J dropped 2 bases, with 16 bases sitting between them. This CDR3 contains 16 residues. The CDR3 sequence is CASSYTGGHLTYEQYF. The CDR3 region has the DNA TGTGCCAGCAGTTACACAGGCGGACACCTAACCTACGAGCAGTACTTC.